This entry lists 31 T cell receptor beta chains sequenced from one sample in a study of CD4+ T cells in melanoma. Sequenced by immunoSEQ multiplex PCR; TCRdb stores in-frame clones only, minus some. The top ten clones hold approximately 5% of a sample with 50,000 to 60,000 clones, approximately 74% of them seen once. The sequenced material came from tumor tissue. The receptors originated from a human donor with melanoma.

The chain joins TRBV9 to TRBJ2-5; D ambiguous. The CDR3 runs to 13 residues. V lost 1 base and J lost 5, with 9 bases in between. Germline loops: CDR1 SGDLS, CDR2 YYNGEE. CDR3 amino acids: CASSVSPGETQYF. The CDR3 region has the DNA TGTGCCAGCAGCGTAAGCCCCGGGGAGACCCAGTACTTC.

The chain carries TRBV7-3 and TRBJ2-1, with 11 positions matching TRBD2. V shed 5 bases and J 4 bases; nucleotides not matched to a gene: 7. The CDR3 runs 16 residues. Germline CDR1 SGHTA, CDR2 FQGTGA. CDR3: CASSHDSSGGYNEQFF. The CDR3 DNA reads TGTGCCAGCAGCCACGACTCTAGCGGGGGGTACAATGAGCAGTTCTTC.

Turning to this clone: The sample carries other DNA sequences with the same CDR3. The chain has TRBV11-3 and TRBJ1-1, with D maybe TRBD1 (5 bases). The CDR3 is made up of 13 amino acids. The V end lost 2 bases, the J end lost 2 bases, and 6 bases lay between the germline ends. Per germline, CDR1 SGHNT and CDR2 YENEEA. As DNA, the CDR3 is TGTGCCAGCAGCTTACAGGGAAACACTGAAGCTTTCTTT. It codes for CASSLQGNTEAFF.

The chain is built from TRBV6-5 and TRBJ2-3; D is possibly TRBD1 (5 bases). CDR3 size: 15 residues. Germline V gene sequence: CDR1 MNHEY, CDR2 SVGAGI. The V end lost 5 bases, the J end lost 0 bases, and 12 bases lay between the germline ends. The CDR3 spells CASSDWPGSTDTQYF. As DNA, the CDR3 is TGTGCCAGCAGTGACTGGCCAGGGAGCACAGATACGCAGTATTTT.

In DNA form, the CDR3 reads TGTGCCAGCAGCTTTCGTGGTATGGCTGAAGCTTTCTTT. The encoded protein is CASSFRGMAEAFF. V and J are TRBV7-8 and TRBJ1-1; D unresolved. CDR3 length: 13 amino acids. V was clipped by 3 bases and J by 6 bases, with 11 bases between them. Germline-derived CDR1 and CDR2 are SGHVS and FQNEAQ.

The rearrangement joins TRBV2 to TRBJ2-5; TRBD2 agrees at 15 bases. CDR3 length: 16 residues. The germline gives CDR1 SNHLY, CDR2 FYNNEI. Trimming cost V 7 bases and J 4 bases; bases outside gene matches: 7. In DNA form, the CDR3 reads TGTGCCAGCACCGAAGGGGGACTAGCGGGGGGAGAGACCCAGTACTTC. It codes for CASTEGGLAGGETQYF.

V is TRBV19 and J is TRBJ2-6; unclear D gene. V shed 4 bases and J shed 2 bases, with 9 bases lying between them. Germline V gives CDR1 LNHDA, CDR2 SQIVND (reference sequence). The CDR3 runs to 15 residues. The CDR3 sequence: CASSKSGPGANVLTF. The CDR3, as DNA: TGTGCCAGTAGTAAATCCGGCCCTGGGGCCAACGTCCTGACTTTC.

The V and J genes are TRBV7-9 and TRBJ2-7; 7 bases match TRBD1. Germline V gives CDR1 SEHNR, CDR2 FQNEAQ (reference sequence). V lost 1 base to trimming and J lost 1 base; unmatched junction nucleotides: 1. The CDR3 runs 14 residues. CDR3 in DNA: TGTGCCAGCAGCTTAGAGGGACAGTCCTACGAGCAGTACTTC. It encodes CASSLEGQSYEQYF.

This chain links TRBV7-9 with TRBJ1-6, with 9 positions matching TRBD1. The CDR3 spans 13 residues. With 7 bases clipped from V and 13 bases from J, the junction kept 8 bases outside the gene matches. Per germline, CDR1 SEHNR and CDR2 FQNEAQ (reference sequence). CDR3 nucleotide sequence: TGTGCCAGCACCCGGGGGGACAGGGATCCCCTCCACTTT. Amino acid sequence: CASTRGDRDPLHF.

This CDR3 is CASSDGDQPQHF. The CDR3 nucleotides read TGCGCCAGCAGTGATGGGGATCAGCCCCAGCATTTT. The chain uses TRBV10-1 and TRBJ1-5; D is undetermined. CDR1 and CDR2 (germline): WNHNN, SYGVQD (reference sequence). CDR3 size: 12 residues. V was trimmed by 3 bases and J by 5 bases, leaving 5 bases between them.

V is TRBV5-1 and J is TRBJ2-2, with a weak D call TRBD1 (5 bases). V lost 0 bases to trimming and J lost 5 bases, with 11 bases between them. Germline-derived CDR1 and CDR2 are SGHRS and YFSETQ. The CDR3 has 15 amino acids. CDR3 DNA sequence: TGCGCCAGCAGCTTGGCCTTAAGGGGAACCGGGGAGCTGTTTTTT. It is translated as CASSLALRGTGELFF.

J is TRBJ2-5 and V is TRBV2, with 10 bases aligning to TRBD2. The CDR3 has 15 amino acids. The germline CDR1 and CDR2 sequences are SNHLY and FYNNEI. Trimming cost V 4 bases and J 5 bases; bases outside gene matches: 7. CDR3 loop: CASSAHTSGKETQYF. CDR3 bases: TGTGCCAGCAGTGCCCATACTAGCGGGAAGGAGACCCAGTACTTC.

This clone has only one observation. This chain uses TRBV6-5 with TRBJ2-1; 7 bases are a match to TRBD1. From germline, CDR1 is MNHEY and CDR2 SVGAGI. The CDR3 runs to 15 residues. V lost 2 bases, J lost 3 bases, and 4 bases stayed unmatched. CDR3: CASSYGDRVYNEQFF. As DNA, the CDR3 is TGTGCCAGCAGTTACGGGGACAGAGTCTACAATGAGCAGTTCTTC.

The table lists this clone with a count of one. The chain is built from TRBV27 and TRBJ2-3; TRBD2 agrees at 14 bases. Germline assignment: CDR1 MNHEY and CDR2 SMNVEV (reference sequence). The CDR3 length is 18 residues. V shed 4 bases, J shed 1 base, and the junction held 7 bases outside the gene matches. The CDR3: CASSSRLAGGPGTDTQYF. The CDR3, as DNA: TGTGCCAGCAGTTCTCGACTAGCGGGGGGGCCGGGCACAGATACGCAGTATTTT.

Written as DNA, the CDR3 is TGTGCCAGCAGCTTTGGACCCGCGGGCACAGATACGCAGTATTTT. It specifies CASSFGPAGTDTQYF. The chain has TRBV11-2 and TRBJ2-3; D is unresolved. CDR1 and CDR2 (germline): SGHAT, FQNNGV. V was cut by 3 bases and J by 1 base, with 11 bases left in between. The CDR3 has 15 amino acids.

This sequence joins TRBV19 and TRBJ1-1; D remains ambiguous. There are 13 residues in the CDR3. Germline V lookup: CDR1 LNHDA, CDR2 SQIVND (reference sequence). The V gene lost 3 bases and the J gene lost 4 bases, with 9 bases spanning the gap. This CDR3 reads CASSIGIGTEAFF. The CDR3 DNA reads as TGTGCCAGTAGTATTGGGATTGGCACTGAAGCTTTCTTT.

By sample fraction, this clone is medium-sized. The V call is TRBV6-1, the J call TRBJ1-6; D is possibly TRBD1 (5 bases). The V and J ends lost 2 bases and 6 bases respectively, with 20 bases between them. This CDR3 comprises 18 residues. Germline assignment: CDR1 MNHNS and CDR2 SASEGT. The CDR3: CASSELSGGVDGNSPLHF. In nucleotides, the CDR3 is TGTGCCAGCAGTGAATTATCGGGGGGGGTCGATGGTAATTCACCCCTCCACTTT.

In this sample, this clone turned up a few times. This sequence joins TRBV5-6 and TRBJ2-7; TRBD1 aligns across 12 bases. Germline V lookup: CDR1 SGHDT, CDR2 YYEEEE. The CDR3 is made up of 14 amino acids. Unmatched junction bases numbered 6, after V lost 3 bases and J lost 8 bases. This CDR3 reads CASSWGTGGQKQYF. The CDR3 coding sequence is TGTGCCAGCAGCTGGGGGACAGGGGGCCAAAAGCAGTACTTC.

This rearrangement joins TRBV5-1 to TRBJ1-2, with TRBD1 as a possible D gene (5 bases). The CDR3 loop spans 14 amino acids. Trimming took 4 bases from V and 6 from J, leaving 16 bases between them. Looked up from germline, CDR1 is SGHRS and CDR2 is YFSETQ. The DNA of the CDR3 is TGCGCCAGCAGCATGGCCGGGCTAGGGGATGGCTACACCTTC. Translated, it gives CASSMAGLGDGYTF.

The chain carries TRBV29-1 and TRBJ2-7; 9 bases match TRBD1. Germline CDR1 is SQVTM and CDR2 is ANQGSEA. The length of the CDR3 is 13 residues. The junction had 6 bases not matched to a gene; V was cut back by 4 bases and J by 5 bases. CDR3 sequence (DNA): TGCAGCGTTGTGAGGACAGGGGTCCACGAGCAGTACTTC. Translation gives CSVVRTGVHEQYF.

The chain recombines TRBV7-8 with TRBJ1-2; D gene uncertain. V lost 0 bases and J 4 bases, leaving 15 bases between the germline ends. The CDR3 runs 16 residues. Germline CDR1 and CDR2: SGHVS and FQNEAQ. CDR3 nucleotide sequence: TGTGCCAGCAGCTTAGCGGTTTTTGCAGACCCCTATGGCTACACCTTC. Protein: CASSLAVFADPYGYTF.

This sequence joins TRBV11-2 and TRBJ2-7; 7 bases line up with TRBD2. Per the germline V gene, CDR1 is SGHAT and CDR2 is FQNNGV. CDR3 length equals 15 residues. The junction had 7 bases not matched to a gene; V was cut back by 4 bases and J by 1 base. The CDR3 region has the DNA TGTGCCAGCAGCTACGGACTAGGTTTATCCTACGAGCAGTACTTC. This codes for CASSYGLGLSYEQYF.

The chain combines TRBV6-1 with TRBJ1-5, with D perhaps TRBD1 (5 bases). The V and J ends lost 6 bases and 7 bases respectively, with 10 bases between them. The CDR3 sequence is 12 residues long. Germline CDR1 and CDR2: MNHNS and SASEGT. The CDR3 bases are TGTGCCAGCAGAGAGGGGAACCAGCCCCAGCATTTT. It translates to CASREGNQPQHF.

This clone came up many times. The DNA for the CDR3 is TGTGCCAGCAGGGCCGGACAGGGTATGGGCTACACCTTC. Translated: CASRAGQGMGYTF. This rearrangement joins TRBV2 to TRBJ1-2; 8 nucleotides agree with TRBD1. The germline V gene has CDR1 SNHLY and CDR2 FYNNEI. CDR3 length: 13 residues. After removal of 6 bases from V and 8 bases from J, the junction contained 8 bases not matched to a gene.

The rearrangement uses TRBV14 and TRBJ2-1, with D possibly being TRBD1 (5 bases). V was trimmed by 2 bases and J by 9 bases, leaving 11 bases between them. Per germline, CDR1 SGHDN and CDR2 FVKESK. The CDR3 extends over 13 amino acids. In nucleotides, the CDR3 is TGTGCCAGCAGCCAAAGGGGAAAAGTTGAGCAGTTCTTC. Protein: CASSQRGKVEQFF.

CDR3 amino acids: CASSSGQIAAYGYTF. CDR3 DNA sequence: TGCGCCAGCAGCTCTGGACAGATTGCGGCTTATGGCTACACCTTC. The chain has TRBV5-1 and TRBJ1-2; TRBD1 is a possible D gene (6 bases). The CDR3 runs 15 residues. The V end was cut by 3 bases, the J end by 5 bases, with 17 bases between. Germline V gene lookup returns CDR1 SGHRS and CDR2 YFSETQ.

The rearrangement links TRBV7-9 to TRBJ2-3, with unresolved D. The CDR3 sequence is 14 residues long. Trimming removed 5 bases from V and 0 bases from J, with 9 bases in between. The germline CDR1 and CDR2 sequences are SEHNR and FQNEAQ (reference sequence). CDR3 sequence (DNA): TGTGCCAGCAGCAGAACCATTAGCACAGATACGCAGTATTTT. Translated: CASSRTISTDTQYF.

The chain uses TRBV7-2 and TRBJ2-7; TRBD1 matches 7 bases. The V and J ends lost 5 bases and 6 bases, in that order; junction bases with no gene match: 4. The CDR3 is 12 amino acids. CDR1 is SGHTA, CDR2 FQGNSA, per germline. The CDR3 nucleotides are TGTGCCAGCAGCCTACAGGGGTTCGAGCAGTACTTC. Residues: CASSLQGFEQYF.

The chain has TRBV27 and TRBJ1-1; 7 bases agree with TRBD1. J gave up 2 bases and V 5 bases, and 5 bases lay outside the gene matches. The CDR3 spans 14 residues. Looked up from germline, CDR1 is MNHEY and CDR2 is SMNVEV (reference sequence). CDR3 nucleotides: TGTGCCAGCAGTATCGGGACAGTCAACACTGAAGCTTTCTTT. This sequence encodes CASSIGTVNTEAFF.

This chain connects TRBV6-6 to TRBJ2-2, with D perhaps TRBD1 or TRBD2 (6 bases each). Per the germline V gene, CDR1 is MNHNY and CDR2 is SVGAGI (reference sequence). Trimming left V 2 bases short and J 4 bases short, with 11 bases between. The CDR3 runs to 15 residues. The CDR3 sequence: CASSYTTGATGELFF. In DNA, the CDR3 is TGTGCCAGCAGTTACACGACGGGGGCCACCGGGGAGCTGTTTTTT.

The chain is built from TRBV7-9 and TRBJ1-2; D gene unclear. CDR1 and CDR2 from the germline V gene are SEHNR and FQNEAQ (reference sequence). The CDR3 runs to 12 residues. Trimming stripped 5 bases from V and 2 bases from J, with 6 bases between. The CDR3 sequence is CASSTQNYGYTF. CDR3 in DNA: TGTGCCAGCAGCACGCAGAACTATGGCTACACCTTC.